Below are 11 T cell receptor beta chains sequenced from a single sample in a study of control samples from healthy donors and cancer patients. Only in-frame clones appear in the TCRdb table, and some are missing; sequencing was by immunoSEQ multiplex PCR. The sample holds 150,000 to 200,000 clones; about 94% are singletons and the top ten take about 8.5%. Sequences were obtained from blood. The receptors here all came from a woman in her forties in good health.

V usage is TRBV6-5 and J usage is TRBJ1-2, with D tentatively TRBD1 (6 bases). The V end lost 6 bases, the J end lost 7 bases, and 15 bases lay between the germline ends. Looked up from germline, CDR1 is MNHEY and CDR2 is SVGAGI. The CDR3 has 13 amino acids. The CDR3 sequence is CASSLQGNRGYTF. The CDR3 nucleotides read TGTGCCAGCAGCCTACAGGGAAATCGTGGCTACACCTTC.

This chain uses TRBV11-2 with TRBJ2-2; 7 bases are shared with TRBD2. This CDR3 has 16 residues. V lost 1 base and J lost 4; bases outside the gene matches: 6. CDR1 SGHAT and CDR2 FQNNGV come from the germline V gene. The CDR3 loop reads CASSLGGGVVTGELFF. CDR3 sequence (DNA): TGTGCCAGCAGCTTAGGGGGGGGAGTAGTCACCGGGGAGCTGTTTTTT.

The chain employs TRBV5-1 and TRBJ1-5; possible D gene TRBD1, 5 bases. The V end lost 0 bases, the J end lost 2 bases, and 9 bases lay between the germline ends. Germline lookup yields CDR1 SGHRS and CDR2 YFSETQ. CDR3 length: 15 residues. The CDR3 DNA reads as TGCGCCAGCAGCTTGGATGTAGGGGGCAATCAGCCCCAGCATTTT. Translated: CASSLDVGGNQPQHF.

The chain links TRBV7-6 to TRBJ2-7, with TRBD1 matching over 8 bases. V shed 0 bases and J 1 base; nucleotides not matched to a gene: 5. CDR3 size: 16 residues. CDR1 and CDR2 from the germline V gene are SGHVS and FNYEAQ. CDR3 residues: CASSLARTGRSYEQYF. The CDR3 coding sequence is TGTGCCAGCAGCTTAGCGCGGACAGGGCGTTCCTACGAGCAGTACTTC.

The chain has TRBV29-1 and TRBJ2-7; D gene ambiguous. This CDR3 contains 11 residues. V lost 4 bases and J 5 bases, leaving 9 bases between the germline ends. The germline V gene encodes CDR1 SQVTM and CDR2 ANQGSEA. The CDR3 sequence is CSVVFLDEQYF. The CDR3 DNA reads TGCAGCGTTGTGTTCTTGGACGAGCAGTACTTC.

The chain uses TRBV5-6 and TRBJ1-4; no clear D. The ends were cut back, 3 bases at V and 0 bases at J, with 9 bases in the middle. The CDR3 is 15 amino acids. CDR1 and CDR2 from the germline V gene are SGHDT and YYEEEE. The CDR3 here is CASSSRPATNEKLFF. Here the CDR3 DNA reads TGTGCCAGCAGCTCAAGACCCGCAACTAATGAAAAACTGTTTTTT.

This chain uses TRBV5-4 with TRBJ2-5; 7 bases map to TRBD1. Germline V lookup: CDR1 SGHNT, CDR2 YYREEE (reference sequence). The CDR3 length is 16 residues. The V segment lost 0 bases and the J segment 2 bases; nucleotides outside the gene matches: 7. CDR3 coding DNA: TGTGCCAGCAGCTTGGGAAGGACAGGTACACAAGAGACCCAGTACTTC. This sequence encodes CASSLGRTGTQETQYF.

This clone was detected only once. The chain links TRBV30 to TRBJ1-5, with TRBD1 matching 7 bases. The V segment lost 4 bases and the J segment 1 base; nucleotides outside the gene matches: 1. The CDR3 runs 13 residues. Germline V CDR1 and CDR2: GTSNPN, SVGIG (reference sequence). In DNA form, the CDR3 reads TGTGCCTGGACAGGGGGGAGCAATCAGCCCCAGCATTTT. Protein product: CAWTGGSNQPQHF.

The chain recombines TRBV7-2 with TRBJ2-7; 10 positions agree with TRBD1. This CDR3 is built from 14 residues. V dropped 3 bases and J dropped 2; count of bases not matched to a gene: 1. Germline V gene data show CDR1 as SGHTA and CDR2 as FQGNSA. CDR3 loop: CASSLDRGAYEQYF. CDR3 DNA: TGTGCCAGCAGCTTGGACAGGGGGGCCTACGAGCAGTACTTC.

Only a few counts were recorded for this clone. This chain uses TRBV7-2 with TRBJ1-2; 10 positions agree with TRBD1. Per germline, CDR1 SGHTA and CDR2 FQGNSA. The V segment lost 5 bases and the J segment 2 bases; nucleotides outside the gene matches: 2. CDR3 length: 14 residues. CDR3 residues: CASSLGQGNYGYTF. In nucleotides, the CDR3 is TGTGCCAGCAGCCTGGGACAGGGGAACTATGGCTACACCTTC.

The CDR3 coding sequence is TGTGCCAGCAGCGTCATCACGGCAGGGGGCACTGAAGCTTTCTTT. This gives the protein CASSVITAGGTEAFF. The chain couples TRBV9 to TRBJ1-1; 7 nucleotides agree with TRBD1. The CDR3 has 15 residues. Losses at the gene ends were 2 bases for V and 4 bases for J; bases not matched to a gene: 8. Germline CDR1 is SGDLS and CDR2 is YYNGEE.